This TCR beta chain was profiled in a study of blood T cell repertoires in COVID-19. Across the whole study: PBMCs, B-cell-depleted T cells, or T cells provided the cDNA or gDNA that made up the material.

Germline trimming cut 3 bases from V and 0 bases from J; bases unmatched to any gene: 3. The germline V gene has CDR1 GTSNPN and CDR2 SVGIG (reference sequence). CDR3 length equals 15 residues. Using immunoSEQ multiplex PCR, the repertoire was profiled, and TCRdb retains in-frame clones only, with some absent. The sample holds 300,000 to 400,000 clones, over 75% seen once. Seattle's cohort entered during active infection and was followed longitudinally. V and J are TRBV30 and TRBJ2-3; 10 bases are shared with TRBD2. The receptor's source is a woman aged 60 to 75 with COVID-19, enrolled during active disease. Sequencing was performed on peripheral blood. In DNA, the CDR3 is TGTGCCTGGAGCACTAGCGGGGTGAGCACAGATACGCAGTATTTT. It translates to CAWSTSGVSTDTQYF.